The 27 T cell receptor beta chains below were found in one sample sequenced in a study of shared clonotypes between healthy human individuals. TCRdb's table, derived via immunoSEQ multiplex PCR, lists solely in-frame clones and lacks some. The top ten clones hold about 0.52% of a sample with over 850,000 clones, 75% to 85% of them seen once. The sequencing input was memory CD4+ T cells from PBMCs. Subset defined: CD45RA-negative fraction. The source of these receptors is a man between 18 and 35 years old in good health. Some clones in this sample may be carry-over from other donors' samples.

CDR3 region: CASSTQGVRTNTEAFF. The CDR3 DNA sequence: TGTGCCAGTAGCACACAGGGGGTCAGGACGAACACTGAAGCTTTCTTT. The chain has TRBV19 and TRBJ1-1; 8 bases line up with TRBD1. Germline trimming cut 6 bases from V and 1 base from J; bases unmatched to any gene: 10. Per germline, CDR1 LNHDA and CDR2 SQIVND (reference sequence). This CDR3 has 16 residues.

The CDR3 nucleotides are TGCGCCAGCAGCGACCCCTCGTCGACTAATGAAAAACTGTTTTTT. It specifies CASSDPSSTNEKLFF. J is TRBJ1-4 and V is TRBV5-1; D gene uncertain. The germline gives CDR1 SGHRS, CDR2 YFSETQ. V lost 4 bases and J 2 bases, leaving 12 bases between the germline ends. The CDR3 is 15 residues long.

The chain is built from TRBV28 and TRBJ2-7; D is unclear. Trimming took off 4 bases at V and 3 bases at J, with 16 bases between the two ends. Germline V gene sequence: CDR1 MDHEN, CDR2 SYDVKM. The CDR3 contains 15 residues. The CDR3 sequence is CASSSSDSLVYEQYF. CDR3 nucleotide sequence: TGTGCCAGCAGTTCCAGTGATAGTTTAGTCTACGAGCAGTACTTC.

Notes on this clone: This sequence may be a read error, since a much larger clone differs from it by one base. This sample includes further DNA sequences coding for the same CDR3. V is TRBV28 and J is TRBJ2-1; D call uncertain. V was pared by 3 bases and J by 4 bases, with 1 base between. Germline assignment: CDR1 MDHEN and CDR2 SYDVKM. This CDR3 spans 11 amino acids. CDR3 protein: CASSFYNEQFF. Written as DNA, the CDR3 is TGTGCCAGCAGTTTTTACAATGAGCAGTTCTTC.

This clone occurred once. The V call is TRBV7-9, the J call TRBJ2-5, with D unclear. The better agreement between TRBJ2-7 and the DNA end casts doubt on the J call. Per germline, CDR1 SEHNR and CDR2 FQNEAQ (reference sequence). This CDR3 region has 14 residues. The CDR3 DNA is TGTGCCAGCAGCTCCTCTCTCCTTTCCTACGAGCAGTACTTC. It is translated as CASSSSLLSYEQYF.

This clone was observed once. This chain's CDR3 is CASRQGLSYGYTF. For the CDR3, the DNA is TGTGCCAGCCGACAGGGGTTATCCTATGGCTACACCTTC. This chain joins TRBV6-1 and TRBJ1-2; TRBD1 matches at 8 bases. The CDR3 loop spans 13 amino acids. Trimming cost V 8 bases and J 4 bases; bases outside gene matches: 6. Germline values: CDR1 MNHNS, CDR2 SASEGT.

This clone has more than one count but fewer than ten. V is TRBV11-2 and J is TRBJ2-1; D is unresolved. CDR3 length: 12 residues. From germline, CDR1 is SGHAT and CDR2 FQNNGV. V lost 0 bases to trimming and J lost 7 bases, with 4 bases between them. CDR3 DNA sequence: TGTGCCAGCAGCTTAGATAGAAATGAGCAGTTCTTC. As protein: CASSLDRNEQFF.

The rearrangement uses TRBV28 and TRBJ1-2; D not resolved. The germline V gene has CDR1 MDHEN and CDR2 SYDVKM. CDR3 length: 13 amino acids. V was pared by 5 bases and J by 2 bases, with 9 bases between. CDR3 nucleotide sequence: TGTGCCAGCAGTCGGCAGGAGAACTATGGCTACACCTTC. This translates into CASSRQENYGYTF.

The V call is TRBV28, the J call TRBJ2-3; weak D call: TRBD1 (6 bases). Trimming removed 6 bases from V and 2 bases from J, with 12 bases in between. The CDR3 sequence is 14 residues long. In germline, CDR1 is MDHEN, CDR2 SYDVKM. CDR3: CASSQDRFTDTQYF. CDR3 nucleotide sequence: TGTGCCAGCAGCCAGGACAGATTCACAGATACGCAGTATTTT.

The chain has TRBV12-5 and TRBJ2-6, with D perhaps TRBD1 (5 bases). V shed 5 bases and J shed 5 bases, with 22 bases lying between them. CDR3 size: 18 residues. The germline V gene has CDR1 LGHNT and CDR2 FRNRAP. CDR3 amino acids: CASGKDTAGQSRANVLTF. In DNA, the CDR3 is TGTGCTAGTGGTAAGGATACTGCAGGACAAAGTCGGGCCAACGTCCTGACTTTC.

Here the CDR3 DNA reads TGTGCCAGCAGGTACAGTGCAACTAATGAAAAACTGTTTTTT. Encoded protein: CASRYSATNEKLFF. The chain combines TRBV28 with TRBJ1-4; D ambiguous. CDR1 is MDHEN and CDR2 is SYDVKM in the germline V gene. The CDR3 is 14 amino acids. Trimming left V 6 bases short and J 0 bases short, with 8 bases between.

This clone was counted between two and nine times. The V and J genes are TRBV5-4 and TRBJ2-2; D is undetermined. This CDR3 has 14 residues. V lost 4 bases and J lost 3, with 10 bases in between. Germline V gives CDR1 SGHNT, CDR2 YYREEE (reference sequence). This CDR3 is CASSLPSHTGELFF. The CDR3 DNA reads TGTGCCAGCAGCCTCCCGTCCCACACCGGGGAGCTGTTTTTT. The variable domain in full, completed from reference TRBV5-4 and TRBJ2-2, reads ETGVTQSPTHLIKTRGQQVTLRCSSQSGHNTVSWYQQALGQGPQFIFQYYREEENGRGNFPPRFSGLQFPNYSSELNVNALELDDSALYLCASSLPSHTGELFFGEGSRLTVL.

Here the CDR3 DNA reads TGTGCCAGCAGCCAATCCACAGATACGCAGTATTTT. Encoded protein: CASSQSTDTQYF. The V and J genes are TRBV16 and TRBJ2-3; D is unclear. CDR1 and CDR2 (germline): KGHSY, FQNENV. The V and J ends lost 0 bases and 2 bases respectively, with 0 bases between them. CDR3 length: 12 amino acids.

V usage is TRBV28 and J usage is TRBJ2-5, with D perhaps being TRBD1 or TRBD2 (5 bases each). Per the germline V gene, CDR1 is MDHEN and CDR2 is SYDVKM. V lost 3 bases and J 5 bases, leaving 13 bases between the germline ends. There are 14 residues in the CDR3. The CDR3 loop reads CASSFNRGVETQYF. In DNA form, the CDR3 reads TGTGCCAGCAGTTTCAATCGAGGGGTGGAGACCCAGTACTTC.

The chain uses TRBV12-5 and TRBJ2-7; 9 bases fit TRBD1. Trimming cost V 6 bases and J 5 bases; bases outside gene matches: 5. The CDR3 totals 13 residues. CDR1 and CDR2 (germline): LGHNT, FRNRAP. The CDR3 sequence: CASGRDRVDEQYF. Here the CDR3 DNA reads TGTGCTAGTGGGCGGGACAGGGTGGACGAGCAGTACTTC. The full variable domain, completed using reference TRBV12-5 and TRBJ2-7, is DARVTQTPRHKVTEMGQEVTMRCQPILGHNTVFWYRQTMMQGLELLAYFRNRAPLDDSGMPKDRFSAEMPDATLATLKIQPSEPRDSAVYFCASGRDRVDEQYFGPGTRLTVT.

The CDR3 sequence is CASSRGSGLAGYNEQFF. CDR3 DNA: TGCGCCAGCAGCCGGGGGTCGGGACTAGCCGGCTACAATGAGCAGTTCTTC. The chain links TRBV5-1 to TRBJ2-1; TRBD2 matches 9 bases. CDR3 size: 17 residues. The germline V gene encodes CDR1 SGHRS and CDR2 YFSETQ. The trim removed 4 bases at V and 3 bases at J, leaving 11 bases unmatched.

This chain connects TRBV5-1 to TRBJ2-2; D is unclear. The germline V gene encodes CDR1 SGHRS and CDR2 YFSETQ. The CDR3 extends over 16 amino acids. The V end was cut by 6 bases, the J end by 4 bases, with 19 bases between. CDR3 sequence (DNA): TGCGCCAGCACATTTTGGAGTCTCGAGAGCACCGGGGAGCTGTTTTTT. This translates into CASTFWSLESTGELFF. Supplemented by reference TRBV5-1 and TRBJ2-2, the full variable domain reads KAGVTQTPRYLIKTRGQQVTLSCSPISGHRSVSWYQQTPGQGLQFLFEYFSETQRNKGNFPGRFSGRQFSNSRSEMNVSTLELGDSALYLCASTFWSLESTGELFFGEGSRLTVL.

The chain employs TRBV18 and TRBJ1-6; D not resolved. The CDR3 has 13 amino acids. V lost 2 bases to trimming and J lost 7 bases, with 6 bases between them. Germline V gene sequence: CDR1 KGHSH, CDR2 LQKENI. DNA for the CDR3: TGTGCCAGCTCACCAGGGATCAATTCACCCCTCCACTTT. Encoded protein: CASSPGINSPLHF. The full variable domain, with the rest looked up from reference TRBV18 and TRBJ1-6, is NAGVMQNPRHLVRRRGQEARLRCSPMKGHSHVYWYRQLPEEGLKFMVYLQKENIIDESGMPKERFSAEFPKEGPSILRIQQVVRGDSAAYFCASSPGINSPLHFGNGTRLTVT.

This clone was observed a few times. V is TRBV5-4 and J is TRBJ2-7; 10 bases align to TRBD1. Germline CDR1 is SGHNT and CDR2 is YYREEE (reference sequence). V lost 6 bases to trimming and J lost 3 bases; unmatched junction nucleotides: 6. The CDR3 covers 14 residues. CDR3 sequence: CASNPGQGNYEQYF. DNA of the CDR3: TGTGCCAGCAACCCGGGACAGGGGAACTACGAGCAGTACTTC.

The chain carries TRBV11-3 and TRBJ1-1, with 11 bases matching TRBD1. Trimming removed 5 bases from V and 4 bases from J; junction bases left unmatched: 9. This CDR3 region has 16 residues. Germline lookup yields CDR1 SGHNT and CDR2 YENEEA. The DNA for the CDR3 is TGTGCCAGCAGCCCTGGACAGGGGGCTCGGAGCACTGAAGCTTTCTTT. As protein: CASSPGQGARSTEAFF.

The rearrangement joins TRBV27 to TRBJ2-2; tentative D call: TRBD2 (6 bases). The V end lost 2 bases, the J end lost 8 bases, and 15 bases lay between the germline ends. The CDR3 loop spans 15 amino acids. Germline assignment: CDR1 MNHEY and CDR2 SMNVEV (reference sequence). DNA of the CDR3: TGTGCCAGCAGTTTAGAGGAAGTGGGGGGAGGGGAGCTGTTTTTT. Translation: CASSLEEVGGGELFF.

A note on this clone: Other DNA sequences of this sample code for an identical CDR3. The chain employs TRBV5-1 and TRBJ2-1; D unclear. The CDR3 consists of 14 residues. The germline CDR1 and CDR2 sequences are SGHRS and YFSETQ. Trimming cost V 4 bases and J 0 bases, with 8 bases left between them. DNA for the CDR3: TGCGCCAGCAGCCTACAGAGCTCCTACAATGAGCAGTTCTTC. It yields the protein CASSLQSSYNEQFF.

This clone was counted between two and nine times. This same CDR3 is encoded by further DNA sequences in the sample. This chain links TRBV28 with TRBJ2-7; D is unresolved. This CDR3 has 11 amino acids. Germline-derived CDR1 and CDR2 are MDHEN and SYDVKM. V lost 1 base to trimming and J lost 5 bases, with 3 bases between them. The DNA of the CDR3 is TGTGCCAGCAGTTTATACGACGAGCAGTACTTC. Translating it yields CASSLYDEQYF.

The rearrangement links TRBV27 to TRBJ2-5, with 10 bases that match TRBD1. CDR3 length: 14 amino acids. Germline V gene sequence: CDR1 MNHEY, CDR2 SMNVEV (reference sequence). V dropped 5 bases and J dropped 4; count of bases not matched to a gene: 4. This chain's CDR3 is CASSPDRGRETQYF. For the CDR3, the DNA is TGTGCCAGCAGTCCGGACAGGGGGAGAGAGACCCAGTACTTC.

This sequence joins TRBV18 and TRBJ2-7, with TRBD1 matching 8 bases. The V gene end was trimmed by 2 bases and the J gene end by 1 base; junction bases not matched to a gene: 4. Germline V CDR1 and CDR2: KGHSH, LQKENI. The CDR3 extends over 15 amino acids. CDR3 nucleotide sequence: TGTGCCAGCTCACCAGGAGGACAGGGATCCTACGAGCAGTACTTC. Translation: CASSPGGQGSYEQYF.

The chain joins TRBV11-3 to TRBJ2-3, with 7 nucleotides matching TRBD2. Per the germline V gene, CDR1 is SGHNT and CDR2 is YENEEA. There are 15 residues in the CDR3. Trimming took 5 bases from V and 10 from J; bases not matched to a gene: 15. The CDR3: CASSPSSGAGTAQYF. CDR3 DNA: TGTGCCAGCAGCCCCTCCTCGGGAGCGGGAACGGCGCAGTATTTT.

The CDR3: CASSGQGFTDTQYF. Here the CDR3 DNA reads TGCGCCAGCAGCGGGCAGGGGTTCACAGATACGCAGTATTTT. The V call is TRBV5-1, the J call TRBJ2-3; D possibly corresponds to TRBD1 (6 bases). The CDR3 extends over 14 amino acids. V lost 4 bases and J lost 2, with 11 bases in between. Germline V gene sequence: CDR1 SGHRS, CDR2 YFSETQ.